One and the same sample provided the 20 T cell receptor beta chains below, sequenced in a study of T cells in Graves' hyperthyroidism and ophthalmopathy. TCR beta CDR3 sequences were amplified from RNA transcripts. Carried out on the TCR CDR3, a first-round RT-PCR used the HTBI primer set. One entry per CDR3 protein results from TCRdb running MiXCR on the multiplex PCR reads. The data contain 350,000 to 450,000 distinct CDR3 sequences, 15% to 20% of them singletons. The specimen was blood. The source of these receptors is a woman aged 30 to 39 with Graves' hyperthyroidism that later progressed to Graves' ophthalmopathy.

This clonotype appeared many times. The gene calls are TRBV27 and TRBJ1-6; D is uncertain. CDR3 length equals 15 residues. Germline assignment: CDR1 MNHEY and CDR2 SMNVEV (reference sequence). Trimming took off 7 bases at V and 7 bases at J, with 17 bases between the two ends. The CDR3 bases are TGTGCCAGCATGGATTATAAACGTCCCAATTCACCCCTCCACTTT. This gives the protein CASMDYKRPNSPLHF.

In this sample, this clonotype turned up a few times. Being one base from a much bigger clone, this may be a read error. The rearrangement links TRBV10-1 to TRBJ1-1, with 7 bases matching TRBD1. From germline, CDR1 is WNHNN and CDR2 SYGVQD (reference sequence). The CDR3 is 14 residues long. The CDR3 region is CASSSSRGAVETFF. In nucleotides, the CDR3 is TGCGCCAGCAGTTCTTCCAGGGGGGCGGTTGAAACTTTCTTT.

This clonotype came up many times. V is TRBV19 and J is TRBJ2-5, with TRBD1 matching 7 bases. This CDR3 is 17 amino acids long. The V gene end was trimmed by 4 bases and the J gene end by 5 bases; junction bases not matched to a gene: 16. CDR1 is LNHDA, CDR2 SQIVND, per germline (reference sequence). This CDR3 reads CASSRRDQGVREETQYF. The CDR3 DNA reads as TGTGCCAGTAGTAGGCGTGACCAGGGGGTTCGAGAGGAGACCCAGTACTTC.

J is TRBJ1-2 and V is TRBV30; tentatively, D is TRBD1 (5 bases). Trimming left V 7 bases short and J 4 bases short, with 10 bases between. The CDR3 extends over 11 amino acids. Germline CDR1 is GTSNPN and CDR2 is SVGIG (reference sequence). DNA for the CDR3: TGTGCCTCGGGACCGATCTATGGCTACACCTTC. The encoded protein is CASGPIYGYTF.

The V gene is TRBV27, the J gene TRBJ1-2, with D uncertain. The CDR3 loop spans 15 amino acids. V shed 3 bases and J shed 4 bases, with 15 bases lying between them. Germline CDR1 is MNHEY and CDR2 is SMNVEV (reference sequence). The CDR3 spells CASSFYGRKTYGYTF. The CDR3 nucleotides are TGTGCCAGCAGTTTTTATGGCCGAAAGACCTATGGCTACACCTTC.

The table lists this clonotype with many counts. The rearrangement links TRBV6-1 to TRBJ1-2; 8 nucleotides agree with TRBD1. Trimming cost V 7 bases and J 7 bases; bases outside gene matches: 14. This CDR3 region has 15 residues. From germline, CDR1 is MNHNS and CDR2 SASEGT. For the CDR3, the DNA is TGTGCCAGCACTTTGGACAGGGTACTATCGAGTGGCTACACCTTC. Amino acids: CASTLDRVLSSGYTF.

The V call is TRBV27, the J call TRBJ1-2; perhaps TRBD1 as D (5 bases). The V end was cut by 2 bases, the J end by 1 base, with 11 bases between. Germline V gene data show CDR1 as MNHEY and CDR2 as SMNVEV (reference sequence). This CDR3 is built from 15 residues. The CDR3 is CASSLGRGVNYGYTF. The DNA of the CDR3 is TGTGCCAGCAGTTTAGGTCGGGGCGTTAACTATGGCTACACCTTC.

This clonotype was recorded many times. V gene TRBV9 combines with J gene TRBJ1-2, with no clear D. This CDR3 is 13 amino acids long. CDR1 and CDR2 from the germline V gene are SGDLS and YYNGEE. V was pared by 3 bases and J by 6 bases, with 12 bases between. CDR3 nucleotides: TGTGCCAGCAGCGCTTTGACAAGTCATGGCTACACCTTC. It encodes CASSALTSHGYTF.

Notes on this clonotype: A much larger clone is a single base away; this may be a read error. J is TRBJ2-5 and V is TRBV18, with D unclear. The CDR3 runs 13 residues. CDR1 and CDR2 (germline): KGHSH, LQKENI. Trimming removed 0 bases at V and 1 base at J, with 3 bases between. The CDR3 here is CASSPPTQETQYF. The CDR3 coding sequence is TGTGCCAGCTCACCACCGACCCAAGAGACCCAGTACTTC.

There are many counts of this clonotype. This chain joins TRBV30 and TRBJ1-2; D is ambiguous. V was trimmed by 8 bases and J by 2 bases, leaving 12 bases between them. The CDR3 has 12 residues. Germline V gene data show CDR1 as GTSNPN and CDR2 as SVGIG (reference sequence). CDR3 sequence (DNA): TGTGCCGGCTTTTCATGGAACTATGGCTACACCTTC. Translating gives CAGFSWNYGYTF.

This chain uses TRBV27 with TRBJ2-7, with D perhaps matching TRBD2 (6 bases). Germline CDR1 is MNHEY and CDR2 is SMNVEV (reference sequence). V lost 4 bases and J 0 bases, leaving 10 bases between the germline ends. The CDR3 is made up of 14 amino acids. The CDR3: CASSYGGLSYEQYF. In nucleotides, the CDR3 is TGTGCCAGCAGTTACGGGGGACTCTCCTACGAGCAGTACTTC.

This clonotype has at least ten counts. V and J are TRBV5-1 and TRBJ1-2; 10 nucleotides match TRBD1. The V and J ends lost 4 bases and 5 bases, in that order; junction bases with no gene match: 11. Per the germline V gene, CDR1 is SGHRS and CDR2 is YFSETQ. The CDR3 loop spans 16 amino acids. The CDR3 DNA reads TGCGCCAGCAGCGTGGGACAGGGGCAGACCGGGTATGGCTACACCTTC. Translated: CASSVGQGQTGYGYTF.

The CDR3 nucleotides read TGTGCCAGCAGCGGGTGGACAGGGGTATTCGGAAACACCATATATTTT. The encoded protein is CASSGWTGVFGNTIYF. The chain links TRBV9 to TRBJ1-3, with 9 positions matching TRBD1. Trimming cost V 3 bases and J 4 bases; bases outside gene matches: 8. CDR1 SGDLS and CDR2 YYNGEE come from the germline V gene. This CDR3 has 16 amino acids.

This clonotype was seen many times. The J gene is TRBJ2-5, the V gene TRBV2; TRBD2 might be the D (5 bases). This CDR3 has 13 amino acids. Trimming took off 3 bases at V and 9 bases at J, with 14 bases between the two ends. Germline loops: CDR1 SNHLY, CDR2 FYNNEI. CDR3 sequence reads: CASSDFSARAQYF. CDR3 in DNA: TGTGCCAGCAGTGACTTTTCAGCGCGGGCCCAGTACTTC.

This clonotype was observed a few times. The chain is built from TRBV25-1 and TRBJ2-2; D is ambiguous. The CDR3 is 12 amino acids. The ends were cut back, 8 bases at V and 3 bases at J, with 7 bases in the middle. CDR1 is MGHDK and CDR2 is SYGVNS in the germline V gene. The CDR3 nucleotides are TGTGCCAGCGGGTACTACACCGGGGAGCTGTTTTTT. The encoded protein is CASGYYTGELFF.

This clonotype occurred many times. The chain links TRBV28 to TRBJ2-1; possibly TRBD1 for D (5 bases). Per the germline V gene, CDR1 is MDHEN and CDR2 is SYDVKM. Trimming took 8 bases from V and 3 from J, leaving 14 bases between them. The CDR3 runs to 14 residues. CDR3 sequence reads: CASLGAAYYNEQFF. Written as DNA, the CDR3 is TGTGCCAGCCTTGGGGCTGCGTACTACAATGAGCAGTTCTTC.

V usage is TRBV9 and J usage is TRBJ2-5, with D possibly matching TRBD2 (6 bases). V lost 4 bases and J lost 5, with 15 bases in between. Germline assignment: CDR1 SGDLS and CDR2 YYNGEE. This CDR3 is 14 amino acids long. Here the CDR3 reads CASSLREGGETQYF. The CDR3 region has the DNA TGTGCCAGCAGCTTACGTGAGGGAGGCGAGACCCAGTACTTC.

In this sample, this clonotype turned up many times. The V gene is TRBV12-3 or TRBV12-4, the J gene TRBJ2-2; 7 nucleotides match TRBD1. The CDR3 is 15 amino acids. J lost 5 bases, V lost 6 bases, and 9 bases had no gene match. CDR3 nucleotide sequence: TGTGCCAGCAGCCCGAGGGACAGTAGGACCGGGGAGCTGTTTTTT. It encodes CASSPRDSRTGELFF.

Of note for this clonotype: Possible read error: a much larger clone is one base away. This sequence joins TRBV18 and TRBJ2-1; 11 nucleotides match TRBD2. Germline values: CDR1 KGHSH, CDR2 LQKENI. The CDR3 consists of 15 residues. The CDR3 here is CASSPGTSGNNGQFF. CDR3 DNA: TGTGCCAGCTCACCCGGGACTAGCGGAAACAATGGGCAGTTCTTC.

The genes are TRBV5-6 and TRBJ1-6, with D perhaps matching TRBD1 (6 bases). V lost 1 base, J lost 13 bases, and 18 bases lay in between. The CDR3 runs 15 residues. CDR1 and CDR2 (germline): SGHDT, YYEEEE. CDR3 region: CASSLWGPVYFPLHF. The CDR3, as DNA: TGTGCCAGCAGCTTGTGGGGGCCCGTTTACTTCCCCCTCCACTTT.